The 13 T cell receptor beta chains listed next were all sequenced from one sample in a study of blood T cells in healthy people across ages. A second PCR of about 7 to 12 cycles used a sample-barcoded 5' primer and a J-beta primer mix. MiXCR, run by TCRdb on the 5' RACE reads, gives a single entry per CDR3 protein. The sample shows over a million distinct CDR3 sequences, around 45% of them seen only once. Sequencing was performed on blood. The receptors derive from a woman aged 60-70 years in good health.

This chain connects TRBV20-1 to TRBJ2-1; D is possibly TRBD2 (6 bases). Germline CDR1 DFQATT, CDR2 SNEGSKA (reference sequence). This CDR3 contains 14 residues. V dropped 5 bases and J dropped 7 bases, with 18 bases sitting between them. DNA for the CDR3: TGCAGTGCTCCTCGAGCTAGCGTCAGGAATGAGCAGTTCTTC. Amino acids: CSAPRASVRNEQFF.

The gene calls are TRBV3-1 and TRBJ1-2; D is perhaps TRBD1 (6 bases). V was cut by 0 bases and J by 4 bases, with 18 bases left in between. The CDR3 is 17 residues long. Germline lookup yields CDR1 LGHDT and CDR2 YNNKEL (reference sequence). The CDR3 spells CASSQERARGRGYGYTF. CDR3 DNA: TGTGCCAGCAGCCAAGAGAGGGCCCGGGGGCGAGGCTATGGCTACACCTTC.

The CDR3 DNA reads as TGCAGTGCTAGTGGATGGACACTAAGAAATCAGCCCCAGCATTTT. Translating gives CSASGWTLRNQPQHF. The chain carries TRBV20-1 and TRBJ1-5; D is possibly TRBD1 (5 bases). The CDR3 is 15 amino acids. V lost 3 bases to trimming and J lost 4 bases, with 16 bases between them. Germline V gives CDR1 DFQATT, CDR2 SNEGSKA (reference sequence).

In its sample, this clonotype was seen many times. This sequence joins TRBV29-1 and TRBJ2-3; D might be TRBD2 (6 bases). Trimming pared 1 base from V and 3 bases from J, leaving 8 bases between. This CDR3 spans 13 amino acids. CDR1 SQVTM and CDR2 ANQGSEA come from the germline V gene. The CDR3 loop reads CSVEAGVTDTQYF. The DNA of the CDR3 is TGCAGCGTTGAAGCGGGGGTGACAGATACGCAGTATTTT.

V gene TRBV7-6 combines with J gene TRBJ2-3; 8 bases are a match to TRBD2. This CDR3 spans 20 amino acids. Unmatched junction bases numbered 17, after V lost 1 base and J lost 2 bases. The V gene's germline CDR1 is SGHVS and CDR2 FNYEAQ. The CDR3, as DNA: TGTGCCAGCAGCTTAGGGGCCTTCGCGGGAGGCCCGTCCGTCACAGATACGCAGTATTTT. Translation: CASSLGAFAGGPSVTDTQYF.

The CDR3 here is CSARDLDRHGNNQPQHF. The CDR3 bases are TGCAGTGCTAGAGATCTCGACCGCCACGGAAACAATCAGCCCCAGCATTTT. The rearrangement uses TRBV20-1 and TRBJ1-5; the D is unclear. Germline lookup yields CDR1 DFQATT and CDR2 SNEGSKA (reference sequence). This CDR3 region has 17 residues. The V and J ends lost 0 bases and 3 bases respectively, with 18 bases between them.

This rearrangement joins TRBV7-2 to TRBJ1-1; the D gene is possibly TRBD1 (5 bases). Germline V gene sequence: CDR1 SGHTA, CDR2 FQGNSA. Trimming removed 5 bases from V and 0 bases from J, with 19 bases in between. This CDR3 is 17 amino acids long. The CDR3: CASSANGVTVVNTEAFF. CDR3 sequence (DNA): TGTGCCAGCAGCGCAAATGGGGTGACAGTAGTGAACACTGAAGCTTTCTTT.

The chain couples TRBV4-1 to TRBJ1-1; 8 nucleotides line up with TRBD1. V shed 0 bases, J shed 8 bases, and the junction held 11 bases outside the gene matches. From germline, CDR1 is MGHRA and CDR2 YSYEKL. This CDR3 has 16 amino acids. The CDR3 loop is CASSQDQGPGGSEAFF. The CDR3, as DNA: TGCGCCAGCAGCCAAGATCAAGGGCCAGGGGGCAGCGAAGCTTTCTTT.

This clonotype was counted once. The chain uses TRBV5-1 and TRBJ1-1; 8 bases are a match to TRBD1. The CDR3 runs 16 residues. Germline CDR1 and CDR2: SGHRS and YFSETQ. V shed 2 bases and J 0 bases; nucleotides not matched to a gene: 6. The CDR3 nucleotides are TGCGCCAGCAGCTTAAATCCGGACAGGGTGAACACTGAAGCTTTCTTT. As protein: CASSLNPDRVNTEAFF.

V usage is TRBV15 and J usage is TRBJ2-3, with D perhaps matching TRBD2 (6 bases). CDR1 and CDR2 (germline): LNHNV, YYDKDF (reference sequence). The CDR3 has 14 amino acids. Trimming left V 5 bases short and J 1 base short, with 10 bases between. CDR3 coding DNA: TGTGCCACCAGCTTAGGCGGGGGCACAGATACGCAGTATTTT. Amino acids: CATSLGGGTDTQYF.

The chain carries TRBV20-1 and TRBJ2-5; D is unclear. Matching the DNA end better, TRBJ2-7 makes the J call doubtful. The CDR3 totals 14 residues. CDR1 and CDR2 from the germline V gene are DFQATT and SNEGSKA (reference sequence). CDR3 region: CSARYPRVPYEQYF. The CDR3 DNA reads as TGCAGTGCTAGATACCCCCGGGTTCCCTACGAGCAGTACTTC.

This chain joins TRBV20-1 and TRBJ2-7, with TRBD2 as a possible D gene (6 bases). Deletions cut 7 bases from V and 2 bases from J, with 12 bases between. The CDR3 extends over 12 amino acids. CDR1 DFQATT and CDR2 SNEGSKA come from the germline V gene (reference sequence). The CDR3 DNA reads TGCAGTGGGAGAGCGGGCCCCTACGAGCAGTACTTC. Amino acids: CSGRAGPYEQYF.

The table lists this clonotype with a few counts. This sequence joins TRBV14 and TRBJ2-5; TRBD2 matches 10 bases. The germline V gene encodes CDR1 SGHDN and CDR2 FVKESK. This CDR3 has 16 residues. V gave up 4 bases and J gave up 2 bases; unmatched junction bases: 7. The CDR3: CASSLLLAGSQETQYF. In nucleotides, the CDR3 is TGTGCCAGCAGCCTTCTACTAGCGGGGTCTCAAGAGACCCAGTACTTC.